What follows are 25 T cell receptor beta chains derived from one specimen sequenced in a study of a mutant IDH1 vaccine in newly diagnosed glioma. The data were produced by immunoSEQ multiplex PCR, yet TCRdb's version contains in-frame clones alone and is incomplete. The sample has tens of thousands of clones; 79% are singletons. Antigens of these TCRs are unknown. Noted time point: week 11, during vaccination. One vaccine dose held 300 ug of mutant IDH1 20-mer peptide and came with topical imiquimod. The sequencing used PBMCs, collected from a glioma patient whose treatment included an IDH1 peptide vaccine. These receptors all come from a man aged 35 to 55 with glioma.

This chain joins TRBV9 and TRBJ1-4; D gene unclear. Between the trimmed V and J ends, which lost 0 bases and 8 bases, there was a span of 5 bases. Germline assignment: CDR1 SGDLS and CDR2 YYNGEE. The CDR3 consists of 12 residues. CDR3 sequence reads: CASSVGEEKLFF. The CDR3 DNA follows: TGTGCCAGCAGCGTAGGCGAAGAAAAACTGTTTTTT. The full variable domain, completed using reference TRBV9 and TRBJ1-4, is DSGVTQTPKHLITATGQRVTLRCSPRSGDLSVYWYQQSLDQGLQFLIQYYNGEERAKGNILERFSAQQFPDLHSELNLSSLELGDSALYFCASSVGEEKLFFGSGTQLSVL.

This chain joins TRBV5-1 and TRBJ2-1; D unclear. Germline V gives CDR1 SGHRS, CDR2 YFSETQ. Trimming left V 0 bases short and J 6 bases short, with 4 bases between. This CDR3 is 12 amino acids long. DNA for the CDR3: TGCGCCAGCAGCTTGGGGCCCAATGAGCAGTTCTTC. This gives the protein CASSLGPNEQFF. Supplemented by reference TRBV5-1 and TRBJ2-1, the full variable domain reads KAGVTQTPRYLIKTRGQQVTLSCSPISGHRSVSWYQQTPGQGLQFLFEYFSETQRNKGNFPGRFSGRQFSNSRSEMNVSTLELGDSALYLCASSLGPNEQFFGPGTRLTVL.

The J gene is TRBJ1-1, the V gene TRBV11-2; TRBD1 matches at 7 bases. The CDR3 is 12 residues long. Unmatched junction bases numbered 2, after V lost 5 bases and J lost 5 bases. In germline, CDR1 is SGHAT, CDR2 FQNNGV. The CDR3 sequence: CASSPGGTEAFF. The CDR3 coding sequence is TGTGCCAGCAGCCCAGGGGGTACTGAAGCTTTCTTT.

This chain connects TRBV28 to TRBJ2-3, with D perhaps being TRBD1 or TRBD2 (5 bases each). Trimming removed 7 bases from V and 5 bases from J, with 22 bases in between. Per the germline V gene, CDR1 is MDHEN and CDR2 is SYDVKM. The length of the CDR3 is 16 residues. CDR3: CASNPMGEQSLDTQYF. The CDR3 DNA reads as TGTGCCAGCAACCCTATGGGGGAGCAGAGTCTAGATACGCAGTATTTT.

V is TRBV5-6 and J is TRBJ2-1; no clear D gene. Trimming left V 0 bases short and J 7 bases short, with 11 bases between. Germline V gene data show CDR1 as SGHDT and CDR2 as YYEEEE. CDR3 length: 14 amino acids. The CDR3 coding sequence is TGTGCCAGCAGCTTGGGTCCTACCTCGAATGAGCAGTTCTTC. This encodes CASSLGPTSNEQFF. Full variable domain (rest looked up from reference TRBV5-6 and TRBJ2-1): DAGVTQSPTHLIKTRGQQVTLRCSPKSGHDTVSWYQQALGQGPQFIFQYYEEEERQRGNFPDRFSGHQFPNYSSELNVNALLLGDSALYLCASSLGPTSNEQFFGPGTRLTVL.

The chain carries TRBV5-4 and TRBJ2-1; TRBD2 agrees at 13 bases. CDR3 length: 15 residues. From germline, CDR1 is SGHNT and CDR2 YYREEE (reference sequence). V gave up 4 bases and J gave up 13 bases; unmatched junction bases: 11. CDR3 in amino acids: CASSRPGTSGKEQFF. The CDR3 DNA sequence: TGTGCCAGCAGCCGACCGGGGACTAGCGGGAAGGAACAGTTCTTC.

The V and J genes are TRBV13 and TRBJ2-3; TRBD2 matches 14 bases. This CDR3 has 19 residues. Germline assignment: CDR1 PRHDT and CDR2 FYEKMQ (reference sequence). The V and J ends lost 4 bases and 3 bases, in that order; junction bases with no gene match: 12. The CDR3 bases are TGTGCCAGCAGCTCGGGACTAGCGGGAGAACTTTTTGGGACAGATACGCAGTATTTT. Its translation is CASSSGLAGELFGTDTQYF.

The chain recombines TRBV10-2 with TRBJ1-4, with D perhaps TRBD1 (6 bases). The germline V and J ends were trimmed by 8 bases and 5 bases, with 12 bases remaining between them. CDR1 WSHSY and CDR2 SAAADI come from the germline V gene. The CDR3 consists of 13 residues. The chain's CDR3 is CASCSQGNEKLFF. The CDR3 nucleotides read TGCGCCAGCTGCTCACAGGGAAATGAAAAACTGTTTTTT.

V is TRBV5-4 and J is TRBJ2-5, with D unresolved. Germline CDR1 is SGHNT and CDR2 is YYREEE (reference sequence). The CDR3 length is 14 residues. Trimming removed 4 bases from V and 3 bases from J, with 13 bases in between. In DNA, the CDR3 is TGTGCCAGCAGCAGCCCCGGACGAGAAGAGACCCAGTACTTC. Translation: CASSSPGREETQYF.

The CDR3 nucleotides read TGCGCCAGCAGCCAAGAAAGGGCTTCACCCTCGGCCGAAAAACTGTTTTTT. It encodes CASSQERASPSAEKLFF. This chain uses TRBV4-3 with TRBJ1-4; D remains unclear. Trimming took off 0 bases at V and 8 bases at J, with 19 bases between the two ends. Germline values: CDR1 LGHNA, CDR2 YSLEER. The CDR3 runs to 17 residues.

The chain recombines TRBV28 with TRBJ1-5, with D unresolved. V lost 2 bases and J 6 bases, leaving 26 bases between the germline ends. Germline loops: CDR1 MDHEN, CDR2 SYDVKM. This CDR3 is built from 19 residues. CDR3 nucleotides: TGTGCCAGCAGTTTAGAAGACAAGGGAACCTTTTATATTGTTCAGCCCCAGCATTTT. Translation: CASSLEDKGTFYIVQPQHF.

The chain uses TRBV27 and TRBJ2-1; maybe TRBD2 (6 bases). The CDR3 is 13 residues long. From germline, CDR1 is MNHEY and CDR2 SMNVEV (reference sequence). V was shortened by 8 bases and J by 4 bases, with 12 bases between the two germline ends. CDR3 coding DNA: TGTGCCAGCTCATTAGCGGTGTACAATGAGCAGTTCTTC. This encodes CASSLAVYNEQFF.

In this sample, this clone turned up a few times. V gene TRBV11-2 combines with J gene TRBJ1-4, with TRBD1 matching 10 bases. The germline gives CDR1 SGHAT, CDR2 FQNNGV. Unmatched junction bases numbered 4, after V lost 4 bases and J lost 8 bases. The CDR3 contains 14 residues. The CDR3 is CASSSGQGNEKLFF. The CDR3 nucleotides read TGTGCCAGCAGCTCGGGACAGGGGAACGAAAAACTGTTTTTT.

The V call is TRBV5-6, the J call TRBJ1-2, with TRBD1 matching 7 bases. CDR3 length equals 14 residues. V trimming: 4 bases; J trimming: 8 bases; junction bases outside the gene matches: 11. Germline loops: CDR1 SGHDT, CDR2 YYEEEE. Here the CDR3 DNA reads TGTGCCAGCAGCCCCCGGCAGGGGGTGTCAGGCTACACCTTC. It translates to CASSPRQGVSGYTF.

The sample holds a few counts of this clone. This chain connects TRBV9 to TRBJ1-1; D gene uncertain. V dropped 0 bases and J dropped 5 bases, with 11 bases sitting between them. This CDR3 is built from 14 residues. CDR1 is SGDLS and CDR2 is YYNGEE in the germline V gene. The CDR3 loop is CASSVDNSVTEAFF. CDR3 nucleotides: TGTGCCAGCAGCGTAGATAATTCCGTGACTGAAGCTTTCTTT. Based on the CDR3 plus reference TRBV9 and TRBJ1-1, the full variable domain is DSGVTQTPKHLITATGQRVTLRCSPRSGDLSVYWYQQSLDQGLQFLIQYYNGEERAKGNILERFSAQQFPDLHSELNLSSLELGDSALYFCASSVDNSVTEAFFGQGTRLTVV.

The chain recombines TRBV29-1 with TRBJ2-5; no firm D call. Germline loops: CDR1 SQVTM, CDR2 ANQGSEA. The V gene lost 1 base and the J gene lost 5 bases, with 8 bases spanning the gap. The CDR3 is 12 residues long. The CDR3 coding sequence is TGCAGCGTTGAAGGACTCGGGGAGACCCAGTACTTC. This gives the protein CSVEGLGETQYF.

The chain is built from TRBV5-8 and TRBJ1-1; the match to TRBD1 covers 8 bases. The CDR3 spans 15 residues. Germline CDR1 and CDR2: SGHTS and YDEGEE. V dropped 1 base and J dropped 8; count of bases not matched to a gene: 10. CDR3 DNA sequence: TGTGCCAGCAGCTTGTACAGGGGGGGAACCGCGGAAGCTTTCTTT. Residues: CASSLYRGGTAEAFF.

V is TRBV2 and J is TRBJ2-4, with D uncertain. The length of the CDR3 is 16 residues. Trimming cost V 2 bases and J 1 base, with 12 bases left between them. Germline-derived CDR1 and CDR2 are SNHLY and FYNNEI. CDR3 protein: CASSESGLLAKNIQYF. CDR3 sequence (DNA): TGTGCCAGCAGTGAAAGTGGGTTGTTGGCCAAAAACATTCAGTACTTC. The variable domain in full, completed from reference TRBV2 and TRBJ2-4, reads EPEVTQTPSHQVTQMGQEVILRCVPISNHLYFYWYRQILGQKVEFLVSFYNNEISEKSEIFDDQFSVERPDGSNFTLKIRSTKLEDSAMYFCASSESGLLAKNIQYFGAGTRLSVL.

The chain employs TRBV19 and TRBJ2-7; 9 bases line up with TRBD1. The CDR3 is made up of 16 amino acids. Germline V gene sequence: CDR1 LNHDA, CDR2 SQIVND (reference sequence). In DNA form, the CDR3 reads TGTGCCAGTAGTATAGCTGGGACAGGGTACTCCCACGAGCAGTACGTC. Translation gives CASSIAGTGYSHEQYV.

The chain uses TRBV28 and TRBJ2-1, with a tentative D call TRBD2 (5 bases). The CDR3 runs 12 residues. Looked up from germline, CDR1 is MDHEN and CDR2 is SYDVKM. Deletions cut 5 bases from V and 8 bases from J, with 10 bases between. The CDR3 bases are TGTGCCAGCAGTAAAACGGGATATGAGCAGTTCTTC. This translates into CASSKTGYEQFF.

The count of this clone is one. This rearrangement joins TRBV4-1 to TRBJ2-1, with D possibly matching TRBD1 (6 bases). V shed 4 bases and J shed 4 bases, with 17 bases lying between them. Germline loops: CDR1 MGHRA, CDR2 YSYEKL. The CDR3 has 16 amino acids. CDR3 sequence: CASSLQEGDAYNEQFF. In DNA, the CDR3 is TGCGCCAGCAGCCTACAAGAGGGGGACGCTTACAATGAGCAGTTCTTC.

The chain recombines TRBV11-3 with TRBJ2-1; D remains unclear. Germline CDR1 reads SGHNT; CDR2 reads YENEEA. The CDR3 runs 13 residues. Trimming removed 4 bases from V and 4 bases from J, with 8 bases in between. The CDR3 DNA reads TGTGCCAGCAGCTCGGACGAGTACAATGAGCAGTTCTTC. Translation gives CASSSDEYNEQFF.

This clone was observed once. The chain carries TRBV7-9 and TRBJ2-4, with 9 bases lining up with TRBD2. The CDR3 contains 18 residues. Germline CDR1 and CDR2: SEHNR and FQNEAQ (reference sequence). Losses at the gene ends were 4 bases for V and 0 bases for J; bases not matched to a gene: 10. In DNA, the CDR3 is TGTGCCAGCAGCTACATCCTGCGGGAGGGTAAAGCCAAAAACATTCAGTACTTC. Its protein is CASSYILREGKAKNIQYF.

The chain links TRBV2 to TRBJ1-5, with TRBD1 as a possible D gene (5 bases). From germline, CDR1 is SNHLY and CDR2 FYNNEI. The CDR3 extends over 14 amino acids. The V end lost 7 bases, the J end lost 6 bases, and 16 bases lay between the germline ends. The chain's CDR3 is CASKQGKGGQPQHF. The CDR3 DNA is TGTGCCAGCAAGCAGGGAAAAGGTGGTCAGCCCCAGCATTTT.

This rearrangement joins TRBV21-1 to TRBJ2-7; TRBD2 is the table's D call, not checked against the DNA. TRBV21-1 is designated a pseudogene. The length of the CDR3 is 12 residues. This CDR3 is CVCGAKFYEQYV. DNA for the CDR3: TGTGTCTGCGGAGCAAAGTTCTACGAGCAGTACGTC.